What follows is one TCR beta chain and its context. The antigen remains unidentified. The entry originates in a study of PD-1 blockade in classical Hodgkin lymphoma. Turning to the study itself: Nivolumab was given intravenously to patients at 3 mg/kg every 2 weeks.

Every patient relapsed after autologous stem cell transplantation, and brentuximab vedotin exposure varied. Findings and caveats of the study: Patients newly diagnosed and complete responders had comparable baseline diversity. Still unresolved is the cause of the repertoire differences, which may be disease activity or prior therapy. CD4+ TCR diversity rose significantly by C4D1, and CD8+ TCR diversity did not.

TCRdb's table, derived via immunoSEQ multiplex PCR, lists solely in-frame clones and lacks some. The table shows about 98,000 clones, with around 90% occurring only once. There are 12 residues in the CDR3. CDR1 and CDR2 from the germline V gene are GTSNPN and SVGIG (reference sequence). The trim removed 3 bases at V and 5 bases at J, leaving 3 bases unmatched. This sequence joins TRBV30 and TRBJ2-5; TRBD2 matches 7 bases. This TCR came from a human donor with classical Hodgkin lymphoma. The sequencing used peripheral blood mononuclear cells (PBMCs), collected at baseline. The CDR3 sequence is CAWRGGWETQYF. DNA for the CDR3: TGTGCCTGGAGGGGGGGGTGGGAGACCCAGTACTTC.